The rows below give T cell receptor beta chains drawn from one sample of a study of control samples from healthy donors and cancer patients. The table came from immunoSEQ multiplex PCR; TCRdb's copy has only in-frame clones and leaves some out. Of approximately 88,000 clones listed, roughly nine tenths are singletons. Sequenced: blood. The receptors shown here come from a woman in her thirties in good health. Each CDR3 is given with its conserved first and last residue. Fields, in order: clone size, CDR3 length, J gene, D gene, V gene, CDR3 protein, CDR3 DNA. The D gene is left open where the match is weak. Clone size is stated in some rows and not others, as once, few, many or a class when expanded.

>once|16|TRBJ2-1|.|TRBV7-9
CASSPTGGAYWNEQFF
TGTGCCAGCAGTCCCACGGGGGGCGCATACTGGAATGAGCAGTTCTTC
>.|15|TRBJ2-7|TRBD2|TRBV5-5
CASSFRAGGSYEQYF
TGTGCCAGCAGCTTTAGAGCGGGGGGGTCCTACGAGCAGTACTTC
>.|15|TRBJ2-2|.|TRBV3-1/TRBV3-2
CASSQARIGTGELFF
TGTGCCAGCAGCCAAGCCCGAATTGGCACCGGGGAGCTGTTTTTT
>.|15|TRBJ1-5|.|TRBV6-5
CASSREGLGNQPQHF
TGTGCCAGCAGCCGCGAGGGGCTGGGCAATCAGCCCCAGCATTTT
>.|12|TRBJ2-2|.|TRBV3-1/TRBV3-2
CASRRNTGELFF
TGTGCCAGCCGAAGGAACACCGGGGAGCTGTTTTTT
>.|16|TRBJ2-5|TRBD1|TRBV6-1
CASSGRDRGTGETQYF
TGTGCCAGCAGTGGCCGGGACAGGGGGACGGGAGAGACCCAGTACTTC
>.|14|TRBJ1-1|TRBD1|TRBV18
CASSPGQGRTEAFF
TGTGCCAGCTCACCGGGACAGGGTAGGACTGAAGCTTTCTTT
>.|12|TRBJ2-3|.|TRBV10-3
CAIASSTDTQYF
TGTGCCATCGCTAGTAGCACAGATACGCAGTATTTT
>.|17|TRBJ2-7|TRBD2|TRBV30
CAWSSILGRPFSYEQYF
TGTGCCTGGAGTTCCATTCTCGGGAGGCCATTCTCCTACGAGCAGTACTTC
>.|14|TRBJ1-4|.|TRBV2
CASSDGGGMRPYFF
TGTGCCAGCAGTGATGGTGGGGGGATGAGGCCTTATTTTTTT
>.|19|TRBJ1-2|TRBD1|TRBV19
CASSIPSSYAGTGGHGYTF
TGTGCCAGTAGTATCCCCTCTTCTTACGCCGGGACAGGGGGCCATGGCTACACCTTC
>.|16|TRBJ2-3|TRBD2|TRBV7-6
CASSPTGGSTTDTQYF
TGTGCCAGCAGCCCGACGGGGGGTTCCACCACAGATACGCAGTATTTT
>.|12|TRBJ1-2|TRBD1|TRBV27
CASKTGGYGYTF
TGTGCCAGCAAAACAGGGGGCTATGGCTACACCTTC
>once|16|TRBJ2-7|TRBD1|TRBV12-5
CASGSQTGTGPYEQYF
TGTGCTAGTGGTTCTCAAACCGGGACAGGTCCTTACGAGCAGTACTTC
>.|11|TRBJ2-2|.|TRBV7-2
CASSLSGELFF
TGTGCCAGCAGCTTATCCGGGGAGCTGTTTTTT
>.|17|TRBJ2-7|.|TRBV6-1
CASSAPPGTRSAYEQYF
TGTGCCAGCAGTGCGCCCCCAGGAACTAGATCGGCCTACGAGCAGTACTTC
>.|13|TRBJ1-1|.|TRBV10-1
CASSAQGPFEAFF
TGCGCCAGCAGTGCCCAGGGTCCATTTGAAGCTTTCTTT
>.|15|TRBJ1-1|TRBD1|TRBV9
CASTPQGASGTEAFF
TGTGCCAGCACCCCTCAGGGGGCAAGCGGGACTGAAGCTTTCTTT
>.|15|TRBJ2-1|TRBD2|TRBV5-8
CASSPGLAGTGEQFF
TGTGCCAGCAGCCCGGGACTAGCGGGGACGGGTGAGCAGTTCTTC
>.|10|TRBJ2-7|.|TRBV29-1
CSVFNYEQYF
TGCAGCGTATTTAACTACGAGCAGTACTTC
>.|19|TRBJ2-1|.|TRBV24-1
CATSDPCTAGTRSYNEQFF
TGTGCCACCAGTGATCCATGTACGGCGGGGACCCGCTCCTACAATGAGCAGTTCTTC
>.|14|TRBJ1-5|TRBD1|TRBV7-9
CASSWTGENQPQHF
TGTGCCAGCAGCTGGACAGGGGAGAATCAGCCCCAGCATTTT
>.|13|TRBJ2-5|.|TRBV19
CASSMTTQESQYF
TGTGCCAGTAGTATGACTACCCAAGAGAGCCAGTACTTC
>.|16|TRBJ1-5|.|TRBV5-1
CASSLQGLGANQPQHF
TGCGCCAGCAGCTTGCAGGGTCTAGGTGCCAATCAGCCCCAGCATTTT
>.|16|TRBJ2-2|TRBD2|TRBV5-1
CASSSGLAVDTGELFF
TGCGCCAGCAGCTCGGGACTAGCGGTGGACACCGGGGAGCTGTTTTTT
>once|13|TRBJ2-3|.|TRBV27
CASSFQAGPTQYF
TGTGCCAGCAGTTTTCAGGCCGGCCCCACGCAGTATTTT
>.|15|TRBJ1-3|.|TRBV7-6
CASSLASGAGNTIYF
TGTGCCAGCAGCTTAGCTTCAGGGGCCGGAAACACCATATATTTT
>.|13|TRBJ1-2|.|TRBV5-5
CASSLDRVYGYTF
TGTGCCAGCAGCTTGGACAGGGTCTATGGCTACACCTTC
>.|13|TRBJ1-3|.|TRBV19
CASSLSGWNTIYF
TGTGCCAGTAGCCTCTCGGGTTGGAACACCATATATTTT
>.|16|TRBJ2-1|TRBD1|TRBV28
CASSPRDSPSYNEQFF
TGTGCCAGCAGTCCGAGGGACAGCCCATCCTACAATGAGCAGTTCTTC
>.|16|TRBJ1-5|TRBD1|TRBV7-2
CASREDGTVSNQPQHF
TGTGCCAGCAGAGAAGACGGGACAGTTAGCAATCAGCCCCAGCATTTT